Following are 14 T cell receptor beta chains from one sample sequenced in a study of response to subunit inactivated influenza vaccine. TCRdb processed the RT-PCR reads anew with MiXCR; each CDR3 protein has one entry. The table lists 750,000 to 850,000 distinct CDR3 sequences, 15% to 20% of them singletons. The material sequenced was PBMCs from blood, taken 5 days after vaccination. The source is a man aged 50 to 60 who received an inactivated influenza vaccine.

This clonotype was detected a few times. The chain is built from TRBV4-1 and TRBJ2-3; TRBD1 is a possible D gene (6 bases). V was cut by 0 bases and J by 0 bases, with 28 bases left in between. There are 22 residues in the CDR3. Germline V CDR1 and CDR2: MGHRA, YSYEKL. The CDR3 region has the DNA TGCGCCAGCAGCCAAGACCGAGCGGCGGCACCAGGTGGACAGACTAGCACAGATACGCAGTATTTT. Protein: CASSQDRAAAPGGQTSTDTQYF.

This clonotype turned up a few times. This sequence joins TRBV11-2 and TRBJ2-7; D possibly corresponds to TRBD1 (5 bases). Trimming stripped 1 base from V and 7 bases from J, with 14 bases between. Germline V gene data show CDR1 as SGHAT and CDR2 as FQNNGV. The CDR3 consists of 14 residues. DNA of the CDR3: TGTGCCAGCAGCTTAGCTACAGGAGTCCTTGAGCAGTACTTC. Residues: CASSLATGVLEQYF.

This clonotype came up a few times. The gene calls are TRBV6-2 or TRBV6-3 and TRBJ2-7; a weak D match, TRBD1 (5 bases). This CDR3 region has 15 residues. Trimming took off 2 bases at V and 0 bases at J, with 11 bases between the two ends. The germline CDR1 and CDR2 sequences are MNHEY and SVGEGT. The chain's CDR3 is CASSYGHRSSYEQYF. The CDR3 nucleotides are TGTGCCAGCAGTTACGGACACAGGAGCTCCTACGAGCAGTACTTC.

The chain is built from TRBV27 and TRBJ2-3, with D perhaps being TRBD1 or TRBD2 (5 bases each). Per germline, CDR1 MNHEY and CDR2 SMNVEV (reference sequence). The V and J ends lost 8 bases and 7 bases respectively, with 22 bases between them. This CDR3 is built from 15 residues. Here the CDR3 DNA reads TGTGCCAGCGGGCCGGGGCTAATGGCGCCGAATACGCAGTATTTT. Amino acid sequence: CASGPGLMAPNTQYF.

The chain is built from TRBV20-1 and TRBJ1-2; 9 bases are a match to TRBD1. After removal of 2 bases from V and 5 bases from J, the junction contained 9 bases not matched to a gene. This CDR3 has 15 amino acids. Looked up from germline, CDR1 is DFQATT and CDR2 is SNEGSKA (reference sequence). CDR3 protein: CSARSGQGSLYGYTF. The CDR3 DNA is TGCAGTGCTAGATCAGGACAGGGGAGTTTATATGGCTACACCTTC.

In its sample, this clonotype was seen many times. The CDR3 sequence is CASSQGATGTYEQYF. The DNA for the CDR3 is TGCGCCAGCAGCCAAGGAGCGACAGGGACCTACGAGCAGTACTTC. The V and J genes are TRBV4-3 and TRBJ2-7; 7 bases agree with TRBD1. J gave up 2 bases and V 1 base, and 5 bases lay outside the gene matches. The CDR3 is 15 residues long. Germline lookup yields CDR1 LGHNA and CDR2 YSLEER.

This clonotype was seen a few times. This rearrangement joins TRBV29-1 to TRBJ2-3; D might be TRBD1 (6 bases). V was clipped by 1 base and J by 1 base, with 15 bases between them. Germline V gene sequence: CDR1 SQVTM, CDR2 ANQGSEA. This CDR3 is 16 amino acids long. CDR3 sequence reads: CSVEVLRGMGTDTQYF. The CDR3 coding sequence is TGCAGCGTTGAAGTCCTCAGGGGTATGGGCACAGATACGCAGTATTTT.

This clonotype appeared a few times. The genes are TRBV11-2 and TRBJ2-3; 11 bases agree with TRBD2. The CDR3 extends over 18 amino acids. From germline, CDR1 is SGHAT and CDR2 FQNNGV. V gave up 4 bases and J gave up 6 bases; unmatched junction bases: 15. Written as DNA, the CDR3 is TGTGCCAGCAGCTCTAACGGACTAGCGGGCCAACCAAGGGATACGCAGTATTTT. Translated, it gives CASSSNGLAGQPRDTQYF.

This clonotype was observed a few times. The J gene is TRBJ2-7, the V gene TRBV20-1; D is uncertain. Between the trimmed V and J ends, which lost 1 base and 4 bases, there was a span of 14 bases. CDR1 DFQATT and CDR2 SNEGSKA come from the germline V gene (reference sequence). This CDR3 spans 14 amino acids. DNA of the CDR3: TGCAGTGCTAGAGCTGTGGATGAATCGTACGAGCAGTACTTC. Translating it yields CSARAVDESYEQYF.

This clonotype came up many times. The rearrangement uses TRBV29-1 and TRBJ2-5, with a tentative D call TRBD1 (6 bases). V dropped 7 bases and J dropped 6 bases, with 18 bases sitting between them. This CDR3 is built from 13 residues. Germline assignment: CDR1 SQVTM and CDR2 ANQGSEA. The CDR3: CSAERQGMKTQYF. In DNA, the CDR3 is TGCAGCGCCGAGCGGCAGGGGATGAAGACCCAGTACTTC.

The CDR3 sequence: CASSPSFSNQPQHF. The CDR3 DNA is TGTGCCAGCAGCCCCAGTTTTAGCAATCAGCCCCAGCATTTT. The chain combines TRBV7-2 with TRBJ1-5; D gene ambiguous. Germline assignment: CDR1 SGHTA and CDR2 FQGNSA. There are 14 residues in the CDR3. The ends were cut back, 5 bases at V and 0 bases at J, with 8 bases in the middle.

The CDR3 nucleotides are TGTGCCAGCAGCTTAGCGAGGCAGGGTAGCTACGAGCAGTACTTC. Protein: CASSLARQGSYEQYF. The chain combines TRBV7-9 with TRBJ2-7, with a tentative D call TRBD1 (5 bases). Germline-derived CDR1 and CDR2 are SEHNR and FQNEAQ (reference sequence). The V gene lost 0 bases and the J gene lost 3 bases, with 12 bases spanning the gap. The CDR3 contains 15 residues.

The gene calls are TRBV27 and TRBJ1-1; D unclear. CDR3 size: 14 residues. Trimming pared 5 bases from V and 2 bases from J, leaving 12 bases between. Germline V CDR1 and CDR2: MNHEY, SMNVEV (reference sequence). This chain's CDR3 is CASSPARTNTEAFF. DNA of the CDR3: TGTGCCAGCAGTCCCGCAAGAACAAACACTGAAGCTTTCTTT.

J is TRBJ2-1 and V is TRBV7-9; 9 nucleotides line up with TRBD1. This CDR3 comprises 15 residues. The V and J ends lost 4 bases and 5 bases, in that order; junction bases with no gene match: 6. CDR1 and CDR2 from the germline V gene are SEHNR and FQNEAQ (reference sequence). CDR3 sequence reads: CASSWGDRVNNEQFF. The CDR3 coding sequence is TGTGCCAGCAGCTGGGGGGACAGGGTAAACAATGAGCAGTTCTTC.